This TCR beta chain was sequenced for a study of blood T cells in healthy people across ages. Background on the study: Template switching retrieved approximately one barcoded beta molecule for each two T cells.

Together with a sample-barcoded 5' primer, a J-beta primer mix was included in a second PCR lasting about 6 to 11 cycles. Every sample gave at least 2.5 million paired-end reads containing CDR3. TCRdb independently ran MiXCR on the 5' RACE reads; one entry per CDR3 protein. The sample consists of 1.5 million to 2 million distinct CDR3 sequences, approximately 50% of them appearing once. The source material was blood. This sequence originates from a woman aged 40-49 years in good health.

CDR3 sequence reads: CASSSGTVNNYGYTF. CDR3 sequence (DNA): TGTGCCAGCAGCTCCGGGACGGTTAACAACTATGGCTACACCTTC. The rearrangement links TRBV7-2 to TRBJ1-2, with D perhaps TRBD1 (5 bases). Trimming shortened V by 4 bases and J by 2 bases, and 14 bases separated the two germline ends. This CDR3 is 15 amino acids long. Germline values: CDR1 SGHTA, CDR2 FQGNSA.